This T cell receptor (beta chain) emerged from a study of pediatric ulcerative colitis. Regarding the study as a whole: Acute severe colitis showed lower rectal diversity from clonal expansions.

Assay used: immunoSEQ multiplex PCR; TCRdb lists only in-frame clones, some missing. The profile shows approximately 40,000 clones, 75% of them singletons. The rectum was sampled with one to two pinch biopsies at colonoscopy. As for this clone: Its antigen is not identified.

Germline CDR1 and CDR2: SGHKS and YYEKEE (reference sequence). V lost 4 bases to trimming and J lost 0 bases, with 9 bases between them. This CDR3 has 14 amino acids. The sequenced sample consisted of gut tissue. V is TRBV5-5 and J is TRBJ2-3; no reliable D call. This receptor was identified in a boy aged 10-17 years with severe ulcerative colitis. The DNA for the CDR3 is TGTGCCAGCAGCGCCTACTCTAGCACAGATACGCAGTATTTT. It specifies CASSAYSSTDTQYF.